In this sample, the clone carrying this T cell receptor (beta chain) turned up a few times. Its antigen is unidentified. TCRdb used MiXCR to reprocess the 5' RACE reads, holding one entry per CDR3 protein. The data show approximately 250,000 distinct CDR3 sequences, 15% to 20% seen once. The entry originates in a study of T-cell memory formation after mild COVID-19. Points from the study as a whole: Contracting clones from day 15 to 85 showed balanced CD4/CD8; later expanders favored CD4+. Clonal second-wave expansions that peaked on day 37 had unconfirmed SARS-CoV-2 specificity. The CD4+ clones that contracted clustered mainly within CM and EM, and the CD8+ clones concentrated in EMRA.

The CDR3 runs to 11 residues. Germline CDR1 KGHDR, CDR2 SFDVKD. The V gene lost 7 bases and the J gene lost 6 bases, with 8 bases spanning the gap. This chain links TRBV24-1 with TRBJ1-2, with D unclear. Sequenced material: PBMCs or a T cell subset sorted from them (not recorded which). The TCR comes from a man between 18 and 29 years old who had mild COVID-19 (a few samples of this study predate the infection). Cell type and time point are not known. The CDR3 region is CATRRVNGYTF. The CDR3 DNA sequence: TGTGCCACCAGAAGGGTGAATGGCTACACCTTC.